Ten or more counts support the clone carrying this TCR beta chain. The antigen remains undetermined. This entry belongs to a study of identical twins. Overall study findings and caveats: Without tracking the same donors, conclusions rested on cross-sectional statistical analysis. The more abundant beta clonotypes in cord blood had fewer insertions, and memory repertoires did not show this.

From the 5' RACE reads, TCRdb called clonotypes with MiXCR, one entry per CDR3 protein. The profile shows 510,000 or so distinct CDR3 sequences, around 15% of them singletons. These same data were also listed under a study on yellow fever vaccine responses in identical twins. In that study: Reportedly, the T cell response mounted by twins to vaccine seemed partly convergent, partly personalized.

The sample taken for sequencing was CD4+ T cells sorted from blood. This clonotype was obtained from a woman younger than 35 in good health.

CDR3 DNA sequence: TGTGCCAGCAGCCCCATAGCGGGGGGGTACAATGAGCAGTTCTTC. Amino acids: CASSPIAGGYNEQFF. The J gene is TRBJ2-1, the V gene TRBV12-3 or TRBV12-4; TRBD2 aligns across 11 bases. After removal of 6 bases from V and 4 bases from J, the junction contained 5 bases not matched to a gene. This CDR3 spans 15 amino acids.